This passage covers 30 T cell receptor beta chains from one sample sequenced in a study of blood T cell repertoires in COVID-19. The method was immunoSEQ multiplex PCR; TCRdb's version includes in-frame clones alone and lacks a portion of them. The table lists 250,000 or so clones, more than 75% of them singletons. Sequencing was performed on PBMCs or T cells enriched from blood (not recorded which). These receptors were collected from a woman between 45 and 60 years old who had recovered from COVID-19.

The chain uses TRBV29-1 and TRBJ1-1, with a weak D call TRBD1 (5 bases). The V and J ends lost 0 bases and 0 bases respectively, with 11 bases between them. CDR3 length: 15 amino acids. Germline-derived CDR1 and CDR2 are SQVTM and ANQGSEA. The CDR3 DNA follows: TGCAGCGTTGAAGACGTGGGGCAAATGAACACTGAAGCTTTCTTT. Amino acid sequence: CSVEDVGQMNTEAFF.

This chain joins TRBV12-5 and TRBJ2-1; tentatively, D is TRBD2 (6 bases). V lost 6 bases and J lost 6, with 15 bases in between. This CDR3 has 14 residues. In germline, CDR1 is LGHNT, CDR2 FRNRAP. The CDR3 here is CASGEGLTLNEQFF. The CDR3 DNA reads TGTGCTAGTGGAGAGGGACTGACCCTCAATGAGCAGTTCTTC.

This chain joins TRBV6-5 and TRBJ2-7; D is uncertain. CDR1 and CDR2 (germline): MNHEY, SVGAGI. The CDR3 consists of 14 residues. The V end was cut by 6 bases, the J end by 1 base, with 13 bases between. The CDR3 nucleotides are TGTGCCAGCAGACCGGTTAGTCAATCCTACGAGCAGTACTTC. Translating gives CASRPVSQSYEQYF.

The gene calls are TRBV24-1 and TRBJ2-5; 14 bases are a match to TRBD2. Germline assignment: CDR1 KGHDR and CDR2 SFDVKD. CDR3 length: 18 residues. J gave up 4 bases and V 4 bases, and 10 bases lay outside the gene matches. The CDR3 sequence: CATSDPGTSGRVRETQYF. The CDR3 DNA follows: TGTGCCACCAGTGACCCCGGGACTAGCGGGAGAGTTCGAGAGACCCAGTACTTC.

The chain joins TRBV28 to TRBJ2-7; the match to TRBD2 covers 11 bases. The germline gives CDR1 MDHEN, CDR2 SYDVKM. This CDR3 has 14 amino acids. Germline trimming cut 7 bases from V and 6 bases from J; bases unmatched to any gene: 8. DNA for the CDR3: TGTGCCAGCACCACCACGGGACTAGCGGCCGAGCAGTACTTC. Residues: CASTTTGLAAEQYF.

This clone showed up just once. This rearrangement joins TRBV28 to TRBJ1-2; perhaps TRBD1 as D (5 bases). Germline V gene data show CDR1 as MDHEN and CDR2 as SYDVKM. The CDR3 is 11 amino acids. Trimming removed 4 bases from V and 8 bases from J, with 8 bases in between. The CDR3 sequence is CASSSQEGYTF. CDR3 nucleotides: TGTGCCAGCAGTTCACAGGAGGGCTACACCTTC.

The CDR3 reads CASSLGVVPSYEQYF. The CDR3 nucleotides read TGTGCCAGCAGCTTAGGAGTGGTACCCTCCTACGAGCAGTACTTC. This chain links TRBV7-2 with TRBJ2-7; D is undetermined. CDR3 length equals 15 residues. With 1 base removed from V and 0 bases from J, the gap between germline ends came to 10 bases. In germline, CDR1 is SGHTA, CDR2 FQGNSA.

The CDR3 spells CASKGQVSLEGEQYF. The DNA of the CDR3 is TGTGCCAGCAAAGGACAGGTTTCGCTGGAGGGCGAGCAGTACTTC. The rearrangement links TRBV4-2 to TRBJ2-7; maybe TRBD1 (7 bases). V shed 7 bases and J shed 6 bases, with 22 bases lying between them. The CDR3 totals 15 residues. Germline CDR1 reads LGHNA; CDR2 reads YNFKEQ.

The V gene is TRBV12-3 or TRBV12-4, the J gene TRBJ1-2, with TRBD1 as a possible D gene (5 bases). V was shortened by 7 bases and J by 4 bases, with 10 bases between the two germline ends. This CDR3 region has 12 residues. The CDR3 loop reads CASTAGGYGYTF. DNA for the CDR3: TGTGCCAGCACGGCCGGGGGCTATGGCTACACCTTC.

V and J are TRBV7-9 and TRBJ1-6, with a weak D call TRBD1 (5 bases). Trimming stripped 5 bases from V and 9 bases from J, with 20 bases between. Germline V CDR1 and CDR2: SEHNR, FQNEAQ (reference sequence). There are 16 residues in the CDR3. The chain's CDR3 is CASSTQASVGGSPLHF. CDR3 in DNA: TGTGCCAGCAGCACCCAGGCCTCGGTGGGGGGTTCACCCCTCCACTTT.

In its sample, this clone was seen once. The V and J genes are TRBV28 and TRBJ1-2, with TRBD1 identical over 8 bases. The germline CDR1 and CDR2 sequences are MDHEN and SYDVKM. CDR3 length: 15 amino acids. The V segment lost 4 bases and the J segment 6 bases; nucleotides outside the gene matches: 10. CDR3 sequence: CASSSGQVFPNGYTF. CDR3 DNA sequence: TGTGCCAGCAGTTCGGGACAGGTCTTTCCCAATGGCTACACCTTC.

This clone was recorded only once. This chain joins TRBV10-1 and TRBJ2-5; 10 bases match TRBD2. The CDR3 runs to 14 residues. J lost 5 bases, V lost 5 bases, and 5 bases had no gene match. CDR1 is WNHNN and CDR2 is SYGVQD in the germline V gene (reference sequence). CDR3 residues: CASSSGGATETQYF. The DNA of the CDR3 is TGCGCCAGCAGTAGCGGGGGGGCAACGGAGACCCAGTACTTC.

V usage is TRBV7-2 and J usage is TRBJ1-5; 7 nucleotides match TRBD1. This CDR3 is built from 12 residues. Trimming took 5 bases from V and 16 from J; bases not matched to a gene: 11. Germline values: CDR1 SGHTA, CDR2 FQGNSA. The CDR3 here is CASSHSQGGLHF. The CDR3 bases are TGTGCCAGCAGCCACTCCCAGGGGGGCCTACATTTT. Complete variable domain (other parts from reference TRBV7-2 and TRBJ1-5): GAGVSQSPSNKVTEKGKDVELRCDPISGHTALYWYRQSLGQGLEFLIYFQGNSAPDKSGLPSDRFSAERTGGSVSTLTIQRTQQEDSAVYLCASSHSQGGLHFGDGTRLSIL.

The chain combines TRBV4-3 with TRBJ1-2, with 7 bases identical to TRBD1. The CDR3 covers 15 residues. With 0 bases clipped from V and 7 bases from J, the junction kept 8 bases outside the gene matches. Germline V gives CDR1 LGHNA, CDR2 YSLEER. CDR3 in amino acids: CASSQDQGTVTGYTF. CDR3 nucleotide sequence: TGCGCCAGCAGCCAAGATCAAGGGACAGTTACTGGCTACACCTTC.

To note about this clone: This sample includes further DNA sequences coding for the same CDR3. The CDR3 DNA sequence: TGTGCCACCAGTGAGGCGAACACTGAAGCTTTCTTT. Protein: CATSEANTEAFF. The chain links TRBV24-1 to TRBJ1-1; D is unresolved. Germline V CDR1 and CDR2: KGHDR, SFDVKD. The ends were cut back, 4 bases at V and 1 base at J, with 3 bases in the middle. The CDR3 covers 12 residues.

This clone was found once. The chain links TRBV2 to TRBJ1-2, with a weak D call TRBD1 (5 bases). This CDR3 has 13 residues. The germline V and J ends were trimmed by 1 base and 8 bases, with 11 bases remaining between them. Looked up from germline, CDR1 is SNHLY and CDR2 is FYNNEI. The CDR3 DNA reads as TGTGCCAGCAGTGAAGAGGGACTAACAGGCTACACCTTC. Protein: CASSEEGLTGYTF.

V and J are TRBV4-3 and TRBJ2-2; D gene uncertain. The CDR3 extends over 16 amino acids. Germline V gene data show CDR1 as LGHNA and CDR2 as YSLEER. Trimming stripped 0 bases from V and 2 bases from J, with 10 bases between. CDR3 sequence reads: CASSQESAGNTGELFF. The CDR3 DNA reads TGCGCCAGCAGCCAAGAGTCGGCAGGTAACACCGGGGAGCTGTTTTTT.

This chain connects TRBV5-1 to TRBJ2-4; D is uncertain. V was shortened by 4 bases and J by 0 bases, with 14 bases between the two germline ends. The CDR3 is made up of 16 amino acids. The V gene's germline CDR1 is SGHRS and CDR2 YFSETQ. CDR3 nucleotides: TGCGCCAGCAGCCCCCGTAGAGATCTAGCCAAAAACATTCAGTACTTC. Translation gives CASSPRRDLAKNIQYF.

The chain is built from TRBV4-1 and TRBJ2-4, with D possibly matching TRBD2 (6 bases). Trimming left V 1 base short and J 3 bases short, with 10 bases between. This CDR3 spans 15 amino acids. From germline, CDR1 is MGHRA and CDR2 YSYEKL. The CDR3: CASSQVGGSKNIQYF. CDR3 in DNA: TGCGCCAGCAGCCAAGTGGGGGGTAGCAAAAACATTCAGTACTTC.

This chain uses TRBV7-3 with TRBJ1-2; 7 bases agree with TRBD1. Losses at the gene ends were 3 bases for V and 4 bases for J; bases not matched to a gene: 14. CDR1 is SGHTA and CDR2 is FQGTGA in the germline V gene. The CDR3 spans 17 residues. CDR3 protein: CASSFTPPVGGLYGYTF. CDR3 bases: TGTGCCAGCAGCTTTACCCCCCCAGTAGGGGGCCTCTATGGCTACACCTTC.

V is TRBV12-3 or TRBV12-4 and J is TRBJ1-5; 7 bases map to TRBD1. This CDR3 spans 13 amino acids. J gave up 4 bases and V 6 bases, and 3 bases lay outside the gene matches. The CDR3 DNA reads TGTGCCAGCAGCCTGACAGGGAATCAGCCCCAGCATTTT. As protein: CASSLTGNQPQHF.

The chain links TRBV30 to TRBJ1-2; TRBD1 is a possible D gene (5 bases). CDR3 length: 14 amino acids. CDR1 is GTSNPN and CDR2 is SVGIG in the germline V gene (reference sequence). Trimming removed 1 base from V and 2 bases from J, with 11 bases in between. CDR3 DNA sequence: TGTGCCTGGAGTGCCCTCTACAGGAACTATGGCTACACCTTC. It codes for CAWSALYRNYGYTF.

This clone was seen a few times. The rearrangement links TRBV5-5 to TRBJ2-5, with D maybe TRBD1 (7 bases). The CDR3 loop spans 16 amino acids. Trimming took off 3 bases at V and 2 bases at J, with 17 bases between the two ends. From germline, CDR1 is SGHKS and CDR2 YYEKEE (reference sequence). In DNA, the CDR3 is TGTGCCAGCAGCTCTAGGACAGGAGGGGGGCAAGAGACCCAGTACTTC. The encoded protein is CASSSRTGGGQETQYF.

This chain joins TRBV27 and TRBJ1-6, with TRBD1 matching 9 bases. V lost 3 bases to trimming and J lost 7 bases; unmatched junction nucleotides: 4. The CDR3 totals 15 residues. Germline V gene data show CDR1 as MNHEY and CDR2 as SMNVEV (reference sequence). The CDR3 nucleotides read TGTGCCAGCAGTTTTTTGGACAGGGGAAATTCACCCCTCCACTTT. It codes for CASSFLDRGNSPLHF.

This rearrangement joins TRBV7-2 to TRBJ2-2; 7 bases fit TRBD1. The V segment lost 3 bases and the J segment 2 bases; nucleotides outside the gene matches: 3. This CDR3 spans 15 amino acids. From germline, CDR1 is SGHTA and CDR2 FQGNSA. CDR3 DNA: TGTGCCAGCAGCTTGACAGGGTCAAACACCGGGGAGCTGTTTTTT. This gives the protein CASSLTGSNTGELFF.

This rearrangement joins TRBV3-1 (or the pseudogene TRBV3-2) to TRBJ2-7; 8 nucleotides align to TRBD2. V was clipped by 1 base and J by 4 bases; unmatched bases: 18. The CDR3 covers 19 residues. Germline loops: CDR1 LGHDT, CDR2 YNNKEL (reference sequence). The CDR3 DNA is TGTGCCAGCAGCCAAGCCCGGTCCGCCCAGAGCGGGAGAAGATACGAGCAGTACTTC. Its protein product is CASSQARSAQSGRRYEQYF.

This clone has only one observation. CDR3 coding DNA: TGTGCCAGCTCCGGGACAGTCTCTGGGGCCAACGTCCTGACTTTC. This codes for CASSGTVSGANVLTF. V is TRBV6-5 and J is TRBJ2-6; 7 nucleotides align to TRBD1. CDR1 MNHEY and CDR2 SVGAGI come from the germline V gene. With V trimmed by 8 bases and J by 0 bases, 4 bases remained unmatched. This CDR3 comprises 15 residues.

V usage is TRBV4-1 and J usage is TRBJ1-5, with D possibly TRBD1 on 6 matching bases. V was pared by 4 bases and J by 6 bases, with 19 bases between. The V gene's germline CDR1 is MGHRA and CDR2 YSYEKL. CDR3 length: 16 residues. For the CDR3, the DNA is TGCGCCAGCAGCCGAACCGGGACACCGATTGGTCAGCCCCAGCATTTT. This sequence encodes CASSRTGTPIGQPQHF.

J is TRBJ1-5 and V is TRBV5-1; 8 bases align to TRBD1. The germline V gene encodes CDR1 SGHRS and CDR2 YFSETQ. This CDR3 has 14 amino acids. V was clipped by 4 bases and J by 4 bases; unmatched bases: 4. CDR3 sequence reads: CASSAGQGNQPQHF. As DNA, the CDR3 is TGCGCCAGCAGCGCCGGACAGGGAAATCAGCCCCAGCATTTT.

The chain joins TRBV6-5 to TRBJ1-1; no firm D call. This CDR3 comprises 12 residues. Germline V gene data show CDR1 as MNHEY and CDR2 as SVGAGI. V dropped 8 bases and J dropped 7 bases, with 14 bases sitting between them. The chain's CDR3 is CASDAQRSEAFF. As DNA, the CDR3 is TGTGCCAGCGACGCGCAGCGCAGTGAAGCTTTCTTT.